The subject of this entry is one T cell receptor (beta chain). The antigen is unknown. This entry is derived from a study of monozygotic twins with inflammatory bowel disease. General study points: The authors could not tell different T cell subtypes apart.

During cDNA synthesis, UMIs that each contained a 6-nucleotide sample barcode were added by means of template switching. Reprocessing the 5' RACE reads, TCRdb reports a single entry for every CDR3 protein and omits DNA. The sample holds 85,000 to 110,000 distinct CDR3 sequences. The CDR3 runs to 12 residues. Per the germline V gene, CDR1 is SGHTA and CDR2 is FQGNSA. This rearrangement joins TRBV7-2 to TRBJ1-1. This TCR derives from a human donor with ulcerative colitis or Crohn's disease, or a healthy co-twin of an affected twin (not recorded which). The sample taken for sequencing was blood. The CDR3 sequence is CASSLRVTEAFF.